The 32 T cell receptor beta chains reported below all come from one sample, sequenced in a study of blood T cell dynamics during melanoma immunotherapy. The protocol was immunoSEQ multiplex PCR, while the TCRdb copy is restricted to in-frame clones and leaves out a portion. The sample yields more than 9,000 clones, 87% seen once. Described time point: week 3, after first cycle of checkpoint inhibitor. Material: blood, obtained from a patient treated with checkpoint blockade. Receptors were obtained from a human donor with melanoma.

CDR3 sequence reads: CASSLAQGAITEAFF. The CDR3 region has the DNA TGTGCCAGCAGCTTAGCGCAGGGGGCGATAACTGAAGCTTTCTTT. The J gene is TRBJ1-1, the V gene TRBV7-8, with TRBD1 matching 8 bases. The CDR3 length is 15 residues. The V and J ends lost 0 bases and 5 bases, in that order; junction bases with no gene match: 5. Germline V gives CDR1 SGHVS, CDR2 FQNEAQ.

The sample holds a few counts of this clone. This sequence joins TRBV14 and TRBJ1-5; maybe TRBD1 (5 bases). Germline V gene data show CDR1 as SGHDN and CDR2 as FVKESK. Deletions cut 3 bases from V and 6 bases from J, with 12 bases between. The CDR3 is made up of 14 amino acids. The CDR3 spells CASSQTGGGQPQHF. The CDR3 DNA sequence: TGTGCCAGCAGCCAGACCGGGGGGGGTCAGCCCCAGCATTTT. The entire variable domain, with the rest obtained from reference TRBV14 and TRBJ1-5, is as follows: EAGVTQFPSHSVIEKGQTVTLRCDPISGHDNLYWYRRVMGKEIKFLLHFVKESKQDESGMPNNRFLAERTGGTYSTLKVQPAELEDSGVYFCASSQTGGGQPQHFGDGTRLSIL.

This chain joins TRBV7-9 and TRBJ1-4, with 7 bases aligning to TRBD1. This CDR3 comprises 12 residues. Germline CDR1 is SEHNR and CDR2 is FQNEAQ (reference sequence). V lost 4 bases, J lost 8 bases, and 1 base stayed unmatched. The CDR3 region has the DNA TGTGCCAGCAGCTCAGGGGGAGAAAAACTGTTTTTT. This encodes CASSSGGEKLFF. The variable domain in full, completed from reference TRBV7-9 and TRBJ1-4, reads DTGVSQNPRHKITKRGQNVTFRCDPISEHNRLYWYRQTLGQGPEFLTYFQNEAQLEKSRLLSDRFSAERPKGSFSTLEIQRTEQGDSAMYLCASSSGGEKLFFGSGTQLSVL.

The V and J genes are TRBV19 and TRBJ2-5; 7 positions agree with TRBD1. The CDR3 covers 15 residues. J lost 5 bases, V lost 6 bases, and 12 bases had no gene match. The germline V gene has CDR1 LNHDA and CDR2 SQIVND (reference sequence). CDR3 coding DNA: TGTGCCAGTAGATCCGGAGAAGGGGGCTGGGAGACCCAGTACTTC. Translation gives CASRSGEGGWETQYF.

V is TRBV6-1 and J is TRBJ1-1; a weak D match, TRBD1 (5 bases). CDR1 MNHNS and CDR2 SASEGT come from the germline V gene. Trimming removed 1 base at V and 10 bases at J, with 13 bases between. The CDR3 spans 13 residues. The DNA for the CDR3 is TGTGCCAGCAGTGAAGAGGGACGAGGCACAGCTTTCTTT. Protein: CASSEEGRGTAFF.

The rearrangement joins TRBV7-8 to TRBJ2-2, with a possible D match to TRBD2 (6 bases). This CDR3 spans 15 amino acids. V was clipped by 5 bases and J by 5 bases, with 15 bases between them. Germline values: CDR1 SGHVS, CDR2 FQNEAQ. DNA for the CDR3: TGTGCCAGCAGCCGCGGGGACGCTAAAACCGGGGAGCTGTTTTTT. Encoded protein: CASSRGDAKTGELFF.

The chain joins TRBV7-3 to TRBJ2-1; 14 bases agree with TRBD2. This CDR3 comprises 19 residues. Germline trimming cut 5 bases from V and 2 bases from J; bases unmatched to any gene: 11. Germline V gene data show CDR1 as SGHTA and CDR2 as FQGTGA. The CDR3 DNA reads TGTGCCAGCAGCCCGACTAGCGGGGGGGCTAGTGGAACCTACAATGAGCAGTTCTTC. Its translation is CASSPTSGGASGTYNEQFF. Full variable domain (outside the CDR3, taken from reference TRBV7-3 and TRBJ2-1): GAGVSQTPSNKVTEKGKYVELRCDPISGHTALYWYRQSLGQGPEFLIYFQGTGAADDSGLPNDRFFAVRPEGSVSTLKIQRTERGDSAVYLCASSPTSGGASGTYNEQFFGPGTRLTVL.

This clone has only one observation. The rearrangement links TRBV5-1 to TRBJ1-1; D ambiguous. The germline V gene has CDR1 SGHRS and CDR2 YFSETQ. The V gene lost 1 base and the J gene lost 7 bases, with 11 bases spanning the gap. The CDR3 is 13 residues long. CDR3 protein: CASSLPGVGEAFF. Written as DNA, the CDR3 is TGCGCCAGCAGCTTGCCGGGAGTCGGTGAAGCTTTCTTT. The full variable domain, its missing parts supplied by reference TRBV5-1 and TRBJ1-1, is KAGVTQTPRYLIKTRGQQVTLSCSPISGHRSVSWYQQTPGQGLQFLFEYFSETQRNKGNFPGRFSGRQFSNSRSEMNVSTLELGDSALYLCASSLPGVGEAFFGQGTRLTVV.

This chain uses TRBV11-2 with TRBJ2-7; 8 nucleotides match TRBD1. Germline V lookup: CDR1 SGHAT, CDR2 FQNNGV. V shed 5 bases, J shed 0 bases, and the junction held 9 bases outside the gene matches. The CDR3 loop spans 16 amino acids. The CDR3 reads CASSKWTGRNSYEQYF. CDR3 nucleotides: TGTGCCAGCAGCAAATGGACAGGGAGAAACTCCTACGAGCAGTACTTC.

This clone was observed a handful of times. Different DNA sequences within this sample yield the same CDR3. The chain employs TRBV19 and TRBJ1-2; 8 bases line up with TRBD1. Germline CDR1 LNHDA, CDR2 SQIVND (reference sequence). With V trimmed by 1 base and J by 8 bases, 3 bases remained unmatched. CDR3 length: 13 residues. CDR3 sequence (DNA): TGTGCCAGTAGTATAGGACAGGGGCGCGGCTACACCTTC. Protein: CASSIGQGRGYTF.

V is TRBV7-3 and J is TRBJ1-1; D unresolved. The germline V gene encodes CDR1 SGHTA and CDR2 FQGTGA. The CDR3 runs 17 residues. V was trimmed by 0 bases and J by 1 base, leaving 15 bases between them. The CDR3 DNA is TGTGCCAGCAGCTTAACGTTTATCCCCGACCGGAACACTGAAGCTTTCTTT. It yields the protein CASSLTFIPDRNTEAFF.

CDR3 DNA: TGTGCCAGCACCGTTAATATGCTCACTAATCAGCCCCAGCATTTT. Translation: CASTVNMLTNQPQHF. The rearrangement joins TRBV6-1 to TRBJ1-5; D gene uncertain. Deletions cut 7 bases from V and 4 bases from J, with 17 bases between. Germline V gene data show CDR1 as MNHNS and CDR2 as SASEGT. The CDR3 loop spans 15 amino acids.

V is TRBV30 and J is TRBJ2-3, with 9 nucleotides matching TRBD2. Trimming took 1 base from V and 4 from J; bases not matched to a gene: 6. The CDR3 has 15 amino acids. Per germline, CDR1 GTSNPN and CDR2 SVGIG (reference sequence). The CDR3 DNA follows: TGTGCCTGGAGTGCTCTAGCGGGGCCCTCAGATACGCAGTATTTT. Protein product: CAWSALAGPSDTQYF.

The chain's CDR3 is CASSDRGNQPQHF. Here the CDR3 DNA reads TGTGCCAGCAGCGACAGGGGCAATCAGCCCCAGCATTTT. J is TRBJ1-5 and V is TRBV6-5, with TRBD1 matching 7 bases. The ends lost 6 bases at V and 2 bases at J; junction bases unmatched: 1. Germline CDR1 reads MNHEY; CDR2 reads SVGAGI. The CDR3 sequence is 13 residues long.

V gene TRBV19 combines with J gene TRBJ1-2; D perhaps matches TRBD1 (6 bases). The V gene's germline CDR1 is LNHDA and CDR2 SQIVND (reference sequence). V was cut by 6 bases and J by 4 bases, with 18 bases left in between. The CDR3 consists of 15 residues. CDR3 in DNA: TGTGCCAGTAGCTTACAGGGATCCGGACCCTATGGCTACACCTTC. It is translated as CASSLQGSGPYGYTF.

V gene TRBV19 combines with J gene TRBJ2-4, with D possibly called TRBD1 or TRBD2 (5 bases each). The germline V and J ends were trimmed by 1 base and 3 bases, with 10 bases remaining between them. Germline CDR1 reads LNHDA; CDR2 reads SQIVND (reference sequence). The CDR3 totals 15 residues. Written as DNA, the CDR3 is TGTGCCAGTAGTATAGGGGGGACCGACAAAAACATTCAGTACTTC. Translation gives CASSIGGTDKNIQYF.

V gene TRBV4-3 combines with J gene TRBJ1-4, with a weak D call TRBD1 (5 bases). The CDR3 runs to 15 residues. The V gene's germline CDR1 is LGHNA and CDR2 YSLEER. V was shortened by 0 bases and J by 7 bases, with 12 bases between the two germline ends. CDR3 protein: CASSQDSGRVEKLFF. CDR3 DNA sequence: TGCGCCAGCAGCCAAGATAGCGGCAGGGTTGAAAAACTGTTTTTT.

The chain joins TRBV2 to TRBJ1-2; D uncertain. From germline, CDR1 is SNHLY and CDR2 FYNNEI. The CDR3 spans 14 residues. V lost 4 bases to trimming and J lost 4 bases, with 13 bases between them. The CDR3 DNA reads TGTGCCAGCAGTGGGCAGGAGATTCTCTATGGCTACACCTTC. Residues: CASSGQEILYGYTF.

The chain has TRBV10-2 and TRBJ2-7; TRBD2 matches 11 bases. The V gene's germline CDR1 is WSHSY and CDR2 SAAADI. After removal of 4 bases from V and 2 bases from J, the junction contained 4 bases not matched to a gene. CDR3 length: 15 amino acids. In DNA, the CDR3 is TGCGCCAGCAGTGCTAGCGGGGGGCTACCCTACGAGCAGTACTTC. Protein: CASSASGGLPYEQYF.

The V and J genes are TRBV6-1 and TRBJ2-1; tentatively, D is TRBD2 (7 bases). In germline, CDR1 is MNHNS, CDR2 SASEGT. The CDR3 contains 16 residues. Trimming took 4 bases from V and 0 from J, leaving 13 bases between them. CDR3 in amino acids: CASSAGGPSSYNEQFF. The CDR3 DNA sequence: TGTGCCAGCAGTGCCGGGGGGCCGAGCTCCTACAATGAGCAGTTCTTC.

The V and J genes are TRBV2 and TRBJ1-4; D is unresolved. The V gene's germline CDR1 is SNHLY and CDR2 FYNNEI. V lost 8 bases and J 2 bases, leaving 6 bases between the germline ends. The CDR3 is 12 residues long. This CDR3 is CASAGTNEKLFF. The CDR3 region has the DNA TGTGCCAGCGCAGGCACTAATGAAAAACTGTTTTTT.

The chain has TRBV6-6 and TRBJ2-5, with 8 bases that match TRBD1. CDR1 MNHNY and CDR2 SVGAGI come from the germline V gene (reference sequence). The V and J ends lost 4 bases and 2 bases, in that order; junction bases with no gene match: 6. This CDR3 has 15 residues. CDR3 loop: CASSSSRGRQETQYF. CDR3 DNA sequence: TGTGCCAGCAGTTCTTCCAGGGGGCGTCAAGAGACCCAGTACTTC.

This rearrangement joins TRBV18 to TRBJ2-7; D may be TRBD1 (6 bases). In germline, CDR1 is KGHSH, CDR2 LQKENI. The ends were cut back, 3 bases at V and 2 bases at J, with 17 bases in the middle. This CDR3 has 16 amino acids. For the CDR3, the DNA is TGTGCCAGCTCACCGACACAGGGAGTTAGTACCTACGAGCAGTACTTC. As protein: CASSPTQGVSTYEQYF.

This clone was seen only once. The chain carries TRBV7-8 and TRBJ2-7, with D tentatively TRBD1 (6 bases). The germline V gene has CDR1 SGHVS and CDR2 FQNEAQ. This CDR3 contains 12 residues. V gave up 4 bases and J gave up 7 bases, with 11 bases separating them. The CDR3 reads CASSSQGLEQYF. For the CDR3, the DNA is TGTGCCAGCAGCTCACAGGGTTTGGAGCAGTACTTC.

In this sample, this clone turned up once. The chain couples TRBV10-3 to TRBJ2-1; 10 nucleotides line up with TRBD1. The ends lost 4 bases at V and 0 bases at J; junction bases unmatched: 12. Germline V gene sequence: CDR1 ENHRY, CDR2 SYGVKD. CDR3 size: 19 residues. CDR3 DNA sequence: TGTGCCATCAGTGGTCCCGGGACAGGGGACAAATACTCCTACAATGAGCAGTTCTTC. Amino acids: CAISGPGTGDKYSYNEQFF.

V is TRBV5-4 and J is TRBJ1-1; tentatively, D is TRBD1 (5 bases). The CDR3 contains 14 residues. CDR1 SGHNT and CDR2 YYREEE come from the germline V gene (reference sequence). V was trimmed by 4 bases and J by 0 bases, leaving 10 bases between them. The CDR3 DNA reads TGTGCCAGCAGCCTTGCAGGGATGAACACTGAAGCTTTCTTT. Residues: CASSLAGMNTEAFF.

J is TRBJ1-1 and V is TRBV2; D may be TRBD1 (6 bases). This CDR3 comprises 13 residues. V was cut by 6 bases and J by 1 base, with 9 bases left in between. CDR1 is SNHLY, CDR2 FYNNEI, per germline. CDR3 coding DNA: TGTGCCAGCAGCGCACAGGGGAACACTGAAGCTTTCTTT. The encoded protein is CASSAQGNTEAFF.

This chain links TRBV29-1 with TRBJ2-3; 7 nucleotides line up with TRBD2. This CDR3 has 15 amino acids. The V gene's germline CDR1 is SQVTM and CDR2 ANQGSEA. Germline trimming cut 4 bases from V and 3 bases from J; bases unmatched to any gene: 10. The CDR3 DNA is TGCAGCGTTGGGGAGGGCCTACCCCGGACAGATACGCAGTATTTT. Encoded protein: CSVGEGLPRTDTQYF.

V is TRBV11-2 and J is TRBJ2-2; D may be TRBD2 (6 bases). The CDR3 runs to 16 residues. CDR1 SGHAT and CDR2 FQNNGV come from the germline V gene. V lost 0 bases and J lost 0, with 8 bases in between. CDR3 in DNA: TGTGCCAGCAGCTTAGAAGCGGGTGCGAACACCGGGGAGCTGTTTTTT. It specifies CASSLEAGANTGELFF. Full variable domain (missing parts from reference TRBV11-2 and TRBJ2-2): EAGVAQSPRYKIIEKRQSVAFWCNPISGHATLYWYQQILGQGPKLLIQFQNNGVVDDSQLPKDRFSAERLKGVDSTLKIQPAKLEDSAVYLCASSLEAGANTGELFFGEGSRLTVL.

A single count supports this clone. The chain combines TRBV6-1 with TRBJ2-7, with D possibly being TRBD1 (6 bases). The germline gives CDR1 MNHNS, CDR2 SASEGT. The CDR3 runs 13 residues. V gave up 0 bases and J gave up 4 bases, with 7 bases separating them. CDR3 in DNA: TGTGCCAGCAGTGAAGCCGGACAGTACGAGCAGTACTTC. Protein: CASSEAGQYEQYF.

The rearrangement links TRBV6-1 to TRBJ2-3; no reliable D call. Trimming pared 10 bases from V and 6 bases from J, leaving 14 bases between. CDR1 is MNHNS and CDR2 is SASEGT in the germline V gene. This CDR3 comprises 12 residues. The CDR3 DNA follows: TGTGCCACCCTGCCCCTCGGGGATACGCAGTATTTT. Its protein product is CATLPLGDTQYF.

This clone appeared a few times. The rearrangement links TRBV19 to TRBJ2-3, with D unresolved. CDR1 LNHDA and CDR2 SQIVND come from the germline V gene (reference sequence). V lost 5 bases and J lost 4, with 19 bases in between. This CDR3 spans 16 amino acids. In DNA form, the CDR3 reads TGTGCCAGTAGTCCCCTAGTGAGCCTTCTTGCAGATACGCAGTATTTT. Its translation is CASSPLVSLLADTQYF.